Each of the 10 T cell receptor beta chains below was sequenced from the same sample in a study of neurological immune-mediated disorders. MiXCR was run by TCRdb on the 5' RACE reads, yielding one entry per CDR3 protein. The data show approximately 74,000 distinct CDR3 sequences, with less than 5.5% seen just once and approximately 7% held by the top ten. The sample was PBMCs. These receptors all stem from a man aged 18 to 35 with multiple sclerosis.

This clonotype was seen ten or more times. V is TRBV4-3 and J is TRBJ2-5, with 10 bases that match TRBD1. CDR3 size: 17 residues. Trimming removed 0 bases from V and 3 bases from J; junction bases left unmatched: 7. Germline V CDR1 and CDR2: LGHNA, YSLEER. The CDR3 reads CASSQDVGTGEKETQYF. The CDR3 DNA reads as TGCGCCAGCAGCCAAGATGTAGGGACAGGGGAAAAAGAGACCCAGTACTTC.

This clonotype has a count of ten or more. The CDR3 DNA reads as TGTGCCAGCAGTTCCGGCGGGGGAGCTAGCACAGATACGCAGTATTTT. It codes for CASSSGGGASTDTQYF. The chain has TRBV2 and TRBJ2-3; TRBD2 matches at 7 bases. Trimming took 5 bases from V and 0 from J; bases not matched to a gene: 8. The length of the CDR3 is 16 residues. The germline V gene encodes CDR1 SNHLY and CDR2 FYNNEI.

This clonotype was picked up a small number of times. One junction end does not reproduce the germline sequence, and a read error may be involved. This chain connects TRBV20-1 to TRBJ1-5, with 8 bases that match TRBD1. This CDR3 region has 16 residues. Germline CDR1 and CDR2: DFQATT and SNEGSKA (reference sequence). CDR3 in amino acids: CSARALPGQGHQPQNF. CDR3 in DNA: TGCAGTGCTAGAGCCCTCCCTGGACAGGGCCATCAGCCCCAGAATTTT.

There are many counts of this clonotype. DNA of the CDR3: TGTGCCAGCAGCCAAGGGCTCAGCGGGGAGCTGTTTTTT. Encoded protein: CASSQGLSGELFF. V is TRBV14 and J is TRBJ2-2; no definite D call. CDR3 length: 13 residues. Trimming shortened V by 1 base and J by 7 bases, and 7 bases separated the two germline ends. Germline loops: CDR1 SGHDN, CDR2 FVKESK.

In this sample, this clonotype turned up many times. The chain combines TRBV20-1 with TRBJ2-1; 10 positions match TRBD1. J was trimmed by 3 bases and V by 3 bases; bases with no gene match: 2. This CDR3 spans 14 amino acids. Germline loops: CDR1 DFQATT, CDR2 SNEGSKA (reference sequence). CDR3 sequence reads: CSASRDRGYNEQFF. Written as DNA, the CDR3 is TGCAGTGCTAGCCGGGACAGGGGCTACAATGAGCAGTTCTTC.

This clonotype was recorded a few times. This sequence joins TRBV5-1 and TRBJ2-5, with D perhaps matching TRBD1 or TRBD2 (5 bases each). Trimming removed 2 bases at V and 5 bases at J, with 10 bases between. From germline, CDR1 is SGHRS and CDR2 YFSETQ. This CDR3 is built from 13 residues. The CDR3 DNA sequence: TGCGCCAGCAGCTTTGAGGGACGGGAGACCCAGTACTTC. This sequence encodes CASSFEGRETQYF.

In its sample, this clonotype was seen many times. This chain uses TRBV5-1 with TRBJ1-5; TRBD1 matches at 7 bases. This CDR3 contains 15 residues. Germline V lookup: CDR1 SGHRS, CDR2 YFSETQ. Trimming at V came to 0 bases and at J to 0 bases, leaving 0 bases not matched to a gene. The CDR3 nucleotides are TGCGCCAGCAGCTTGGGGACAGGTAGCAATCAGCCCCAGCATTTT. Amino acids: CASSLGTGSNQPQHF.

This clonotype has ten or more counts. The chain joins TRBV5-1 to TRBJ1-4; D might be TRBD1 (5 bases). V lost 0 bases to trimming and J lost 3 bases, with 9 bases between them. CDR1 is SGHRS, CDR2 YFSETQ, per germline. The length of the CDR3 is 15 residues. CDR3 residues: CASSLEAGANEKLFF. The CDR3 coding sequence is TGCGCCAGCAGCTTGGAGGCGGGGGCTAATGAAAAACTGTTTTTT.

This clonotype was seen at least ten times. The chain employs TRBV5-1 and TRBJ2-5, with 14 bases identical to TRBD2. The CDR3 has 17 amino acids. Trimming at V came to 0 bases and at J to 5 bases, leaving 6 bases not matched to a gene. Germline CDR1 is SGHRS and CDR2 is YFSETQ. CDR3 sequence (DNA): TGCGCCAGCAGCTTGGGACTAGCGGGAGGGCCGAGTGAGACCCAGTACTTC. It codes for CASSLGLAGGPSETQYF. Looking up the rest from reference TRBV5-1 and TRBJ2-5 gives the full variable domain: KAGVTQTPRYLIKTRGQQVTLSCSPISGHRSVSWYQQTPGQGLQFLFEYFSETQRNKGNFPGRFSGRQFSNSRSEMNVSTLELGDSALYLCASSLGLAGGPSETQYFGPGTRLLVL.

This clonotype was found a few times. The CDR3 does not end in the conserved phenylalanine or tryptophan, so this is likely a read error. The chain combines TRBV5-1 with TRBJ2-7, with 13 bases aligning to TRBD2. The V gene's germline CDR1 is SGHRS and CDR2 YFSETQ. The CDR3 runs to 17 residues. Trimming cost V 4 bases and J 2 bases; bases outside gene matches: 9. CDR3 nucleotide sequence: TGCGCCAGCAGCGGTACTAGCGGGAGGGCCTTCACCTACGAGCAGTACAAC. Translated, it gives CASSGTSGRAFTYEQYN.